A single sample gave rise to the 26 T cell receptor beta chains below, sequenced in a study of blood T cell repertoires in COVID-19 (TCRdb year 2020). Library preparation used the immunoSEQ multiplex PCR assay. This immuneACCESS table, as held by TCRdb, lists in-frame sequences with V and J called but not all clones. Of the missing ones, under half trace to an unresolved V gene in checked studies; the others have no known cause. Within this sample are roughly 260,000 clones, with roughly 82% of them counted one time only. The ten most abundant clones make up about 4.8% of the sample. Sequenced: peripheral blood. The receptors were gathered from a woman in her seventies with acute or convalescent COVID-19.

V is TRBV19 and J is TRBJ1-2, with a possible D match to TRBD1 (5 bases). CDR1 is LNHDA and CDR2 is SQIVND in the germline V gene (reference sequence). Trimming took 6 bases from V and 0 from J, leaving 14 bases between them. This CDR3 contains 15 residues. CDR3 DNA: TGTGCCAGTAGCTTGACAGCGCGCGCTAACTATGGCTACACCTTC. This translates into CASSLTARANYGYTF. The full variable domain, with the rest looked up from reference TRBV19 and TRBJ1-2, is DGGITQSPKYLFRKEGQNVTLSCEQNLNHDAMYWYRQDPGQGLRLIYYSQIVNDFQKGDIAEGYSVSREKKESFPLTVTSAQKNPTAFYLCASSLTARANYGYTFGSGTRLTVV.

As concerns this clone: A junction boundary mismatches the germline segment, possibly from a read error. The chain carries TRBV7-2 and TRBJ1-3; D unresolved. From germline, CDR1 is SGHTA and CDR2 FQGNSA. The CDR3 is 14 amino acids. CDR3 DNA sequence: TGTGCCGGCAGCTTTCATTCCTCTGGAAACACCATATATTTT. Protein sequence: CAGSFHSSGNTIYF. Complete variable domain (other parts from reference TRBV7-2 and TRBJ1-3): GAGVSQSPSNKVTEKGKDVELRCDPISGHTALYWYRQSLGQGLEFLIYFQGNSAPDKSGLPSDRFSAERTGGSVSTLTIQRTQQEDSAVYLCAGSFHSSGNTIYFGEGSWLTVV.

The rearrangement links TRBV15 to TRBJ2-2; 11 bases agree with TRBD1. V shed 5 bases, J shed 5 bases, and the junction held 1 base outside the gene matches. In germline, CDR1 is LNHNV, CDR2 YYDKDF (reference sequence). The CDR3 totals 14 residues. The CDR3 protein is CATSRDRGTGELFF. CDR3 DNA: TGTGCCACCAGCCGGGACAGGGGGACCGGGGAGCTGTTTTTT.

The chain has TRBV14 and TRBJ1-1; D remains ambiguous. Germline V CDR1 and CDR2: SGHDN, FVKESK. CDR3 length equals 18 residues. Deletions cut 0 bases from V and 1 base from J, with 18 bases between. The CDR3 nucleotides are TGTGCCAGCAGCCAAGAGGAGTGGCCGGGGAGAAGGAACACTGAAGCTTTCTTT. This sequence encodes CASSQEEWPGRRNTEAFF.

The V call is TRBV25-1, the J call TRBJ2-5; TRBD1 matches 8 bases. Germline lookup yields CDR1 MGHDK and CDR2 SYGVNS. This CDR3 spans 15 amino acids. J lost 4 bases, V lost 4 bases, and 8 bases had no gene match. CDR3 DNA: TGTGCCAGCAGTGCGCCGACCGGGACAGGAGAGACCCAGTACTTC. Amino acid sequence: CASSAPTGTGETQYF.

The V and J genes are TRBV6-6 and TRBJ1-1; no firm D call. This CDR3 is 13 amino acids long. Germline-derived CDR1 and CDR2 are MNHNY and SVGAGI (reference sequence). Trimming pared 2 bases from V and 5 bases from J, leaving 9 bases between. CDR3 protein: CASSYASETEAFF. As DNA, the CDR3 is TGTGCCAGCAGTTACGCCTCTGAGACTGAAGCTTTCTTT.

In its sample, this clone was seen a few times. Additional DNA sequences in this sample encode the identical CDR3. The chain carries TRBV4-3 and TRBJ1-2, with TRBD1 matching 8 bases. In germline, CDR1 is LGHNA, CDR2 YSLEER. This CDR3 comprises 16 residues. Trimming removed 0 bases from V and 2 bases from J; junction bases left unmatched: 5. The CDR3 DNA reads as TGCGCCAGCAGCCAAGATCTCGGGACAGGCAACTATGGCTACACCTTC. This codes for CASSQDLGTGNYGYTF.

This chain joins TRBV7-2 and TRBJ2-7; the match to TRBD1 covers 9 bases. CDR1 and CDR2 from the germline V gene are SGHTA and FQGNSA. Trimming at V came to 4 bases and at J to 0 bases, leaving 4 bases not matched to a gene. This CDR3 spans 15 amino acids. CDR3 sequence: CASSWGQGSSYEQYF. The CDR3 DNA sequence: TGTGCCAGCAGCTGGGGACAGGGTTCCTCCTACGAGCAGTACTTC.

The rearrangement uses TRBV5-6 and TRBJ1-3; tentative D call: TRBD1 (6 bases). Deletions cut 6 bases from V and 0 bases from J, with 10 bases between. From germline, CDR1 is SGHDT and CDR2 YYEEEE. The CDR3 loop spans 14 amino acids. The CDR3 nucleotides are TGTGCCAGCACCACAGGGCTCTCTGGAAACACCATATATTTT. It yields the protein CASTTGLSGNTIYF.

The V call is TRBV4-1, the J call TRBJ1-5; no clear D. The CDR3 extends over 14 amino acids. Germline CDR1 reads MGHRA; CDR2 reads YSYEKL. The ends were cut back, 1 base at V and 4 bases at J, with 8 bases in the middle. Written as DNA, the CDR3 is TGCGCCAGCAGCCAAGGTCCTTTTAATCAGCCCCAGCATTTT. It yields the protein CASSQGPFNQPQHF.

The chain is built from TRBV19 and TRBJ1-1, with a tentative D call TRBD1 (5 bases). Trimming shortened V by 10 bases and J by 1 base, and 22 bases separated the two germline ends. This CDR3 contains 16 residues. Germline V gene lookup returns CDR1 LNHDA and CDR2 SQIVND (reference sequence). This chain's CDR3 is CAKFKGREGWNTEAFF. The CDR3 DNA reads TGTGCCAAGTTTAAGGGCAGGGAAGGGTGGAACACTGAAGCTTTCTTT. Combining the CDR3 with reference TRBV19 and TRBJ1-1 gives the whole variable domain DGGITQSPKYLFRKEGQNVTLSCEQNLNHDAMYWYRQDPGQGLRLIYYSQIVNDFQKGDIAEGYSVSREKKESFPLTVTSAQKNPTAFYLCAKFKGREGWNTEAFFGQGTRLTVV.

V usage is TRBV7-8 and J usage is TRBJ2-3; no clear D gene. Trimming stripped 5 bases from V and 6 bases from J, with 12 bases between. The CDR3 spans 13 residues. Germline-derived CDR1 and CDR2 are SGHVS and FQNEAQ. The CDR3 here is CASSALYSDTQYF. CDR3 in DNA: TGTGCCAGCAGCGCCCTCTATTCTGATACGCAGTATTTT.

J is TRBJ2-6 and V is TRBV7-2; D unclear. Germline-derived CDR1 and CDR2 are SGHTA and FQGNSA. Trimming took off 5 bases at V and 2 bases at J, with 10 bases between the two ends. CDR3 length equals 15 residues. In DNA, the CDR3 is TGTGCCAGCAGCCCGGAGAGGACTGGGGCCAACGTCCTGACTTTC. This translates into CASSPERTGANVLTF. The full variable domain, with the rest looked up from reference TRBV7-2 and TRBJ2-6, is GAGVSQSPSNKVTEKGKDVELRCDPISGHTALYWYRQSLGQGLEFLIYFQGNSAPDKSGLPSDRFSAERTGGSVSTLTIQRTQQEDSAVYLCASSPERTGANVLTFGAGSRLTVL.

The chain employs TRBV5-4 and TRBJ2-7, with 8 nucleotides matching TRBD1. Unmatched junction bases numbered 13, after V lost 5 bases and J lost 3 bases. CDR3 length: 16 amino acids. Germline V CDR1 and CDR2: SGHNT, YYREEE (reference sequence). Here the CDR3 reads CASSWNGQGSFYEQYF. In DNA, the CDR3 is TGTGCCAGCAGTTGGAACGGACAGGGCTCATTCTACGAGCAGTACTTC.

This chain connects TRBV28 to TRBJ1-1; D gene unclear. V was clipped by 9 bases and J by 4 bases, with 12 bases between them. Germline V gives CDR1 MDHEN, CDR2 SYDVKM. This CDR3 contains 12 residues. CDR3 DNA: TGTGCCAGTTCGGGATCCTTCACTGAAGCTTTCTTT. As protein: CASSGSFTEAFF.

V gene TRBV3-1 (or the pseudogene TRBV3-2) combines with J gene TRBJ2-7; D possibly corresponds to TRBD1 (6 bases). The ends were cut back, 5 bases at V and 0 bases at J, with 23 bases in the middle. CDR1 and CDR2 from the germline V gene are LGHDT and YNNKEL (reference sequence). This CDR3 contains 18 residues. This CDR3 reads CASSELPLRGTGSYEQYF. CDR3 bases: TGTGCCAGCAGCGAATTACCTCTAAGGGGGACGGGCTCCTACGAGCAGTACTTC.

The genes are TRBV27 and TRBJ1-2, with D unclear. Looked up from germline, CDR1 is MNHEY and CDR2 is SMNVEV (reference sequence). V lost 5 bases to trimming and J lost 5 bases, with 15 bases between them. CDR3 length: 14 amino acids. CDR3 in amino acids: CASSKTPAGYGYTF. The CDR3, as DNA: TGTGCCAGCAGTAAGACTCCGGCGGGGTATGGCTACACCTTC.

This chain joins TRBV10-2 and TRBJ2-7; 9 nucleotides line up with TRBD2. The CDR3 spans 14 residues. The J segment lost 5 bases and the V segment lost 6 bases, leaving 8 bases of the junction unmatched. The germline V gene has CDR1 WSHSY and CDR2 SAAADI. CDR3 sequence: CASRLLAGLDEQYF. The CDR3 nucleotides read TGCGCCAGCAGACTTCTAGCGGGGCTCGACGAGCAGTACTTC.

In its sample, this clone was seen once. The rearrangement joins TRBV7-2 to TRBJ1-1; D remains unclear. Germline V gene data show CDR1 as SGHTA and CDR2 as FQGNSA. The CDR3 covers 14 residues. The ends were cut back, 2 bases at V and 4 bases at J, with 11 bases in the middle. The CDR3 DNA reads TGTGCCAGCAGCTTAACCCTTAGCGTCACTGAAGCTTTCTTT. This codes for CASSLTLSVTEAFF.

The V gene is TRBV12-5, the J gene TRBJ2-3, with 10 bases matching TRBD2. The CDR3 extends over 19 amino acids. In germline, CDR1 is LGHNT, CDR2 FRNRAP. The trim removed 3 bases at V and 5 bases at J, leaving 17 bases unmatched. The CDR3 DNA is TGTGCTAGTGGTTTTCCTCTTAATAGCGGGGGGAAAACGTTAGATACGCAGTATTTT. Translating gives CASGFPLNSGGKTLDTQYF.

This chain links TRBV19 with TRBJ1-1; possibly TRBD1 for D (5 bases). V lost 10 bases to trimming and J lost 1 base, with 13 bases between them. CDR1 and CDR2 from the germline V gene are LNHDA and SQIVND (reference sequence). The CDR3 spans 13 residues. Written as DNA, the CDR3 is TGTGCCACCTCGACAGCCCCGAACACTGAAGCTTTCTTT. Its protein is CATSTAPNTEAFF.

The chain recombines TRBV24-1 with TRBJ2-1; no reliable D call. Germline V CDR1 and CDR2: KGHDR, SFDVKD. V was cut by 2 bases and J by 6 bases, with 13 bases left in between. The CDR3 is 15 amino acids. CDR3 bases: TGTGCCACCAGTGATTCCTACGAATCCATCAATGAGCAGTTCTTC. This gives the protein CATSDSYESINEQFF.

CDR3 DNA sequence: TGTGCCAGCAGCCAGAGCGACAGGCTTAATCAGCCCCAGCATTTT. As protein: CASSQSDRLNQPQHF. The chain links TRBV3-1 (or the pseudogene TRBV3-2) to TRBJ1-5; possible D gene TRBD1, 6 bases. The germline V gene has CDR1 LGHDT and CDR2 YNNKEL (reference sequence). Trimming took off 3 bases at V and 4 bases at J, with 13 bases between the two ends. This CDR3 has 15 residues.

For the CDR3, the DNA is TGTGCCAGCAGCTCCGGGACAACTGGGTCTGGCTACACCTTC. It specifies CASSSGTTGSGYTF. V usage is TRBV5-4 and J usage is TRBJ1-2; D possibly corresponds to TRBD1 (6 bases). V lost 3 bases to trimming and J lost 7 bases, with 16 bases between them. The CDR3 is made up of 14 amino acids. Looked up from germline, CDR1 is SGHNT and CDR2 is YYREEE (reference sequence). Together with reference TRBV5-4 and TRBJ1-2, the CDR3 gives the full variable domain: ETGVTQSPTHLIKTRGQQVTLRCSSQSGHNTVSWYQQALGQGPQFIFQYYREEENGRGNFPPRFSGLQFPNYSSELNVNALELDDSALYLCASSSGTTGSGYTFGSGTRLTVV.

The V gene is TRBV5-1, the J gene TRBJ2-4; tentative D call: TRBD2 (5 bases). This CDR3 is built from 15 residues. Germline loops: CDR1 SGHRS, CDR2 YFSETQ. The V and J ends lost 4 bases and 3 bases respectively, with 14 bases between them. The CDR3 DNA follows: TGCGCCAGCAGCCAGGACTCAACAAACAAAAACATTCAGTACTTC. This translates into CASSQDSTNKNIQYF.

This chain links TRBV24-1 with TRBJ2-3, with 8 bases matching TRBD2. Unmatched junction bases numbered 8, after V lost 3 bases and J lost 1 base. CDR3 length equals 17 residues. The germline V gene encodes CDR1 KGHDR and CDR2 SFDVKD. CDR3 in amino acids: CATSDRGGGPGTDTQYF. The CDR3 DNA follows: TGTGCCACCAGTGATAGAGGCGGGGGGCCGGGCACAGATACGCAGTATTTT.